The rows below give T cell receptor beta chains drawn from one sample of a study of technical replicates of blood from a few donors. TCRdb's copy holds only in-frame clones and misses some; the assay was immunoSEQ multiplex PCR. The sample contains over 50,000 clones, more than 95% of which appear only once. Sequencing used T cells isolated from PBMCs. The source is a human donor in good health. The CDR3 runs from the conserved cysteine through the conserved F or W. D genes are given only for firm matches. Size is stated for part of the rows, as once, few or many counts, or as a class when the clone is expanded.

J gene,D gene,clone size,V gene,CDR3 protein,CDR3 DNA
TRBJ2-4,TRBD1,-,TRBV28,CASSLRTGAAVDF,TGTGCCAGCAGTTTACGGACAGGGGCCGCCGTTGACTTC
TRBJ1-1,TRBD1,-,TRBV4-1,CASSQPGQVEAFF,TGCGCCAGCAGCCAGCCGGGACAGGTGGAAGCTTTCTTT
TRBJ1-2,TRBD1,-,TRBV5-5,CASRRTGGSGYTF,TGTGCCAGCAGACGGACAGGGGGCTCTGGCTACACCTTC
TRBJ2-7,-,-,TRBV13,CASSLMGLSYEQYF,TGTGCCAGCAGCTTGATGGGGCTTTCCTACGAGCAGTACTTC
TRBJ2-2,-,once,TRBV28,CASIGSIPTGELFF,TGTGCCAGCATCGGGTCGATCCCCACCGGGGAGCTGTTTTTT
TRBJ2-5,TRBD1,-,TRBV2,CARPTDRGRGTQYF,TGTGCCAGGCCGACGGACAGGGGGCGGGGGACCCAGTACTTC
TRBJ2-7,-,once,TRBV7-9,CASSLSRTAAYEQYF,TGTGCCAGCAGCCTATCTAGGACAGCCGCCTACGAGCAGTACTTC
TRBJ2-7,-,-,TRBV30,CARESREKGYEQYF,TGTGCCCGAGAATCCAGGGAAAAGGGGTACGAGCAGTACTTC
TRBJ1-2,-,-,TRBV5-6,CASSLIDGYTF,TGTGCCAGCAGCTTAATCGATGGCTACACCTTC
TRBJ2-3,TRBD2,-,TRBV4-2,CASSQARGGLTDTQYF,TGTGCCAGCAGCCAAGCCCGGGGGGGCCTCACAGATACGCAGTATTTT
TRBJ1-5,-,-,TRBV19,CASSRGISNQPQHF,TGTGCCAGTAGCCGCGGGATTAGCAATCAGCCCCAGCATTTT
TRBJ2-7,TRBD1,-,TRBV11-3,CASSLETGDEQYF,TGTGCCAGCAGCTTAGAGACAGGGGACGAGCAGTACTTC
TRBJ2-3,-,once,TRBV5-1,CASSLARSETDTQYF,TGCGCCAGCAGCTTGGCAAGGTCGGAGACAGATACGCAGTATTTT
TRBJ2-4,TRBD1,-,TRBV25-1,CASSETYGTGIHF,TGTGCCAGCAGTGAGACCTACGGGACAGGGATTCACTTC
TRBJ2-7,-,-,TRBV7-9,CASSLPRAASIYEQYF,TGTGCCAGCAGCTTACCCAGGGCCGCCTCAATCTACGAGCAGTACTTC
TRBJ1-2,TRBD1,-,TRBV6-5,CASSPPGQRMGYTF,TGTGCCAGCAGCCCCCCGGGACAGAGGATGGGCTACACCTTC
TRBJ1-5,-,-,TRBV16,CASSQSSTQQEGQPQHF,TGTGCCAGCAGCCAATCCTCTACGCAGCAAGAGGGTCAGCCCCAGCATTTT
TRBJ2-7,-,-,TRBV5-1,CASSLQVPALYEQYF,TGCGCCAGCAGCTTGCAGGTCCCCGCGCTTTACGAGCAGTACTTC
TRBJ1-6,-,once,TRBV4-1,CASSQLPGRPLHF,TGCGCCAGCAGCCAATTGCCGGGGAGACCCCTCCACTTT
TRBJ2-7,-,-,TRBV7-6,CASSHGFTYEQYF,TGTGCCAGCAGCCACGGGTTTACCTACGAGCAGTACTTC
TRBJ1-2,TRBD1,-,TRBV6-6,CASTDSGTGAFYGYTF,TGTGCCAGCACCGATTCCGGGACAGGGGCTTTCTATGGCTACACCTTC
TRBJ1-2,TRBD1,-,TRBV19,CASSSFGTGVHGYTF,TGTGCCAGTAGTTCCTTCGGGACAGGGGTTCATGGCTACACCTTC
TRBJ2-7,-,once,TRBV7-9,CASSRDYEQYF,TGTGCCAGCAGCCGGGACTACGAGCAGTACTTC
TRBJ2-7,-,once,TRBV28,CASRTLKLAYEQYF,TGTGCCAGCAGAACATTAAAGTTGGCCTACGAGCAGTACTTC
TRBJ1-2,TRBD1,-,TRBV9,CASRGQGPNYGYTF,TGTGCCAGCAGGGGACAGGGGCCTAACTATGGCTACACCTTC
TRBJ1-1,-,-,TRBV28,CASSSGSTEAFF,TGTGCCAGCAGTTCAGGGTCTACTGAAGCTTTCTTT
TRBJ2-7,TRBD1,-,TRBV5-4,CASSFGQGRFYEQYF,TGTGCCAGCAGCTTCGGACAGGGACGATTCTACGAGCAGTACTTC
TRBJ2-1,-,-,TRBV4-1,CASSQVGISYNEQFF,TGCGCCAGCAGCCAGGTGGGCATCTCCTACAATGAGCAGTTCTTC
TRBJ1-3,-,once,TRBV6-6,CASSPGGGNTIYF,TGTGCCAGCAGCCCTGGGGGGGGAAACACCATATATTTT
TRBJ2-5,-,-,TRBV7-9,CASSAGFRLQETQYF,TGTGCCAGCAGCGCAGGGTTTAGGCTCCAAGAGACCCAGTACTTC
TRBJ2-7,-,-,TRBV10-1,CASSVREQAYEQYF,TGCGCCAGCAGTGTGAGGGAGCAGGCCTACGAGCAGTACTTC
TRBJ2-7,TRBD2,once,TRBV6-1,CASSEGLGLAEYEQYF,TGTGCCAGCAGTGAGGGATTGGGACTAGCGGAATACGAGCAGTACTTC
TRBJ2-1,TRBD2,-,TRBV2,CASSTRLAGALSYNEQFF,TGTGCCAGCAGCACACGACTAGCGGGGGCCCTCTCCTACAATGAGCAGTTCTTC
TRBJ1-1,-,-,TRBV2,CASSVETTEAFF,TGTGCCAGCAGTGTAGAAACCACTGAAGCTTTCTTT
TRBJ2-7,-,-,TRBV19,CATSPSLVYEQYF,TGTGCCACCTCCCCGAGCCTTGTCTACGAGCAGTACTTC
TRBJ2-3,TRBD2,-,TRBV10-3,CAIFPGGVASTDTQYF,TGTGCCATCTTCCCGGGGGGGGTCGCTAGCACAGATACGCAGTATTTT
TRBJ2-7,-,-,TRBV7-5,CVRSLWSGTNNEQYF,TGTGTCAGAAGCTTATGGTCCGGGACTAACAACGAGCAGTACTTC
TRBJ2-3,-,-,TRBV19,CASSIGGLGTDTQYF,TGTGCCAGTAGTATAGGAGGGTTGGGCACAGATACGCAGTATTTT
TRBJ2-5,-,-,TRBV5-4,CASSLAGGPGTQYF,TGTGCCAGCAGCTTGGCCGGGGGTCCCGGGACCCAGTACTTC
TRBJ1-3,-,once,TRBV5-6,CASRFKGAGNTIYF,TGTGCCAGCAGGTTTAAAGGGGCTGGAAACACCATATATTTT
TRBJ2-5,-,-,TRBV30,CAWSVLAQETQYF,TGTGCCTGGAGTGTACTAGCCCAAGAGACCCAGTACTTC